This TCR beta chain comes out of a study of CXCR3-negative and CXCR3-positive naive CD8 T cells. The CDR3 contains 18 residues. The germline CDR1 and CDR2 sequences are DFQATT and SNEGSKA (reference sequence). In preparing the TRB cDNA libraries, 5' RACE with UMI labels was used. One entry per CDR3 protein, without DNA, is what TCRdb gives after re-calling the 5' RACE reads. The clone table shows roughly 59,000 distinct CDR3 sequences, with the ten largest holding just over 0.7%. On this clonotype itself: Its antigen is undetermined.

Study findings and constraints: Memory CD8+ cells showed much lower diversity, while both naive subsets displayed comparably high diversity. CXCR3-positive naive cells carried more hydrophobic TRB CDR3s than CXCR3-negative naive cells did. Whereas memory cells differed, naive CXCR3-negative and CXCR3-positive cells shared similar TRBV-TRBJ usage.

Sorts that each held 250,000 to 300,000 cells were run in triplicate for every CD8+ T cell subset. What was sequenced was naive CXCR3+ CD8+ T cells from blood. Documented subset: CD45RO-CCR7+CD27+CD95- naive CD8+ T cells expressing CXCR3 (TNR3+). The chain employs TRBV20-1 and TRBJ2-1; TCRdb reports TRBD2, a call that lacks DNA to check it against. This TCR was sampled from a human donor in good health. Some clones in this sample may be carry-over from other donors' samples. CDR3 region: CSARDLGTSGVSYNEQFF.